Below, 9 T cell receptor beta chains from the same sample are listed, as sequenced in a study of response to subunit inactivated influenza vaccine. Using its own MiXCR run on the RT-PCR reads, TCRdb lists one record per CDR3 protein. The repertoire holds roughly 620,000 distinct CDR3 sequences, with roughly 12% as singletons. The sample was also reused in another study, on T cells expressing NK-cell markers. That paper adds: Synthesis of TCR beta cDNA relied on 5'RACE template switching carrying UMIs.

The source material was PBMCs from blood, sampled on the day of vaccination. These receptors were taken from a man in his fifties who received an inactivated influenza vaccine.

The genes are TRBV5-6 and TRBJ1-1; D perhaps matches TRBD1 (5 bases). This CDR3 has 14 residues. Germline values: CDR1 SGHDT, CDR2 YYEEEE. The V end was cut by 3 bases, the J end by 4 bases, with 13 bases between. CDR3 sequence (DNA): TGTGCCAGCAGCTCCCGCAGGGTCGGCACTGAAGCTTTCTTT. Its translation: CASSSRRVGTEAFF.

This clonotype was picked up a small number of times. V and J are TRBV18 and TRBJ2-3; 11 bases fit TRBD2. Germline loops: CDR1 KGHSH, CDR2 LQKENI. CDR3 length equals 17 residues. V lost 3 bases to trimming and J lost 6 bases; unmatched junction nucleotides: 11. CDR3 in amino acids: CASSPGLAEYLGDTQYF. The DNA for the CDR3 is TGTGCCAGCTCACCGGGACTAGCGGAATACCTCGGGGATACGCAGTATTTT.

This sequence joins TRBV24-1 and TRBJ2-1; 12 bases align to TRBD2. This CDR3 comprises 20 residues. In germline, CDR1 is KGHDR, CDR2 SFDVKD. With 5 bases clipped from V and 3 bases from J, the junction kept 16 bases outside the gene matches. The CDR3 protein is CATSGEEGASGRAFYNEQFF. The CDR3 coding sequence is TGTGCCACCAGTGGGGAAGAAGGTGCTAGCGGGAGGGCCTTCTACAATGAGCAGTTCTTC.

The V and J genes are TRBV29-1 and TRBJ2-7, with 9 bases identical to TRBD1. CDR3 size: 14 residues. The V and J ends lost 2 bases and 3 bases, in that order; junction bases with no gene match: 5. Germline V lookup: CDR1 SQVTM, CDR2 ANQGSEA. The CDR3 region is CSVELRDRDYEQYF. DNA for the CDR3: TGCAGCGTTGAACTCCGGGACAGGGACTACGAGCAGTACTTC.

The genes are TRBV9 and TRBJ2-1; the match to TRBD1 covers 7 bases. The V gene end was trimmed by 0 bases and the J gene end by 4 bases; junction bases not matched to a gene: 4. CDR3 length: 15 amino acids. CDR1 SGDLS and CDR2 YYNGEE come from the germline V gene. CDR3 region: CASSVAQGPYNEQFF. The CDR3 DNA is TGTGCCAGCAGCGTAGCACAGGGGCCTTACAATGAGCAGTTCTTC.

This clonotype came up many times. The chain has TRBV5-5 and TRBJ2-1; unclear D gene. Between the trimmed V and J ends, which lost 1 base and 5 bases, there was a span of 16 bases. This CDR3 comprises 16 residues. Per the germline V gene, CDR1 is SGHKS and CDR2 is YYEKEE (reference sequence). The CDR3 nucleotides are TGTGCCAGCAGCTTGAGGAGCCAGGTTCTTGACAATGAGCAGTTCTTC. Translation gives CASSLRSQVLDNEQFF. The full variable domain, its missing parts supplied by reference TRBV5-5 and TRBJ2-1, is DAGVTQSPTHLIKTRGQQVTLRCSPISGHKSVSWYQQVLGQGPQFIFQYYEKEERGRGNFPDRFSARQFPNYSSELNVNALLLGDSALYLCASSLRSQVLDNEQFFGPGTRLTVL.

The chain uses TRBV7-2 and TRBJ1-1; possibly TRBD1 for D (6 bases). This CDR3 has 14 amino acids. CDR1 and CDR2 from the germline V gene are SGHTA and FQGNSA. Trimming cost V 5 bases and J 3 bases, with 13 bases left between them. The DNA of the CDR3 is TGTGCCAGCAGCCGTTTCGCAGGGGACACTGAAGCTTTCTTT. Encoded protein: CASSRFAGDTEAFF.

The rearrangement joins TRBV7-9 to TRBJ2-3; 8 bases match TRBD2. Germline-derived CDR1 and CDR2 are SEHNR and FQNEAQ (reference sequence). The V segment lost 5 bases and the J segment 6 bases; nucleotides outside the gene matches: 10. CDR3 size: 15 residues. CDR3 DNA: TGTGCCAGCAGCCTACCGGGACTAGGATTCGATACGCAGTATTTT. This codes for CASSLPGLGFDTQYF.

This clonotype was seen ten or more times. The chain joins TRBV4-3 to TRBJ2-7; TRBD1 is a possible D gene (6 bases). CDR3 length: 13 amino acids. The V end was cut by 4 bases, the J end by 4 bases, with 11 bases between. The germline V gene has CDR1 LGHNA and CDR2 YSLEER. CDR3 coding DNA: TGCGCCAGCAGCCCCCTAGGGGGTTACGAGCAGTACTTC. Translating gives CASSPLGGYEQYF.